This T cell receptor (beta chain) was observed in a study of radiotherapy plus CTLA-4 blockade in lung cancer. Overall study context: Among patients, less than 20% showed objective responses, and roughly 30% had disease control.

With ipilimumab providing CTLA-4 blockade, focal radiation was administered to patients who had chemo-refractory metastatic non-small-cell lung cancer. Generated by immunoSEQ multiplex PCR, the TCRdb table keeps only in-frame clones and is missing some. The sample shows 70,000 to 90,000 clones, 84% of them seen only once. Comments on this clone: Its antigen remains unidentified.

Notes on the study in general: According to reports, early shifts in blood T cell clones, alongside interferon-beta, forecast response most accurately. In blood, TCR clones derived from the tumor expanded after radiotherapy plus ipilimumab.

V lost 2 bases, J lost 0 bases, and 2 bases stayed unmatched. The germline CDR1 and CDR2 sequences are SGDLS and YYNGEE. The CDR3 totals 16 residues. This sequence was found in a human donor with non-small cell lung cancer who had stable disease on radiotherapy plus ipilimumab. Sample: peripheral blood, taken from a patient treated with radiotherapy plus ipilimumab. This chain links TRBV9 with TRBJ1-4; TRBD1 matches 9 bases. CDR3 sequence reads: CASSVGTGTTNEKLFF. As DNA, the CDR3 is TGTGCCAGCAGCGTGGGGACAGGGACAACTAATGAAAAACTGTTTTTT.